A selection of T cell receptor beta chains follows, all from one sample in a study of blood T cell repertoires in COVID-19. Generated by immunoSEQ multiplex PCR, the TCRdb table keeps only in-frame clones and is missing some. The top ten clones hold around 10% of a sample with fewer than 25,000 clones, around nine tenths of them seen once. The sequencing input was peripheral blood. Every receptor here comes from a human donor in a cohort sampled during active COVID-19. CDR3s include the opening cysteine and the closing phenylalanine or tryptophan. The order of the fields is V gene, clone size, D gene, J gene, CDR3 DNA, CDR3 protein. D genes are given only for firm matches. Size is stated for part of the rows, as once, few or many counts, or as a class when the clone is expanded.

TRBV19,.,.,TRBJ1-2,TGTGCCAGTAGTATAGATCGTATAGGGGATTATGGCTACACCTTC,CASSIDRIGDYGYTF
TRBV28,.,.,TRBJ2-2,TGTGCCAGCAGGGGGGCCGCGAACACCGGGGAGCTGTTTTTT,CASRGAANTGELFF
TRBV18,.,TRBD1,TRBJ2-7,TGTGCCAGCTCACCTCGGACAGGGTCCTACGAGCAGTACTTC,CASSPRTGSYEQYF
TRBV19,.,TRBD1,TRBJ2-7,TGTGCCAGTAGTACCTACAGGGGGGCGGACGAGCAGTACTTC,CASSTYRGADEQYF
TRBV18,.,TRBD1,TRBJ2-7,TGTGCCAGCTCAGACAGGGGGCTCGACGAGCAGTACTTC,CASSDRGLDEQYF
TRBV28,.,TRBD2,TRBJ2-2,TGTGCCAGCAGTGAGATACCGGGGACTAGCGGAAACACCGGGGAGCTGTTTTTT,CASSEIPGTSGNTGELFF
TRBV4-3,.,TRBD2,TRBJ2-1,TGCGCCAGCAGCCCAGGGACTAGCGTACACAATGAGCAGTTCTTC,CASSPGTSVHNEQFF
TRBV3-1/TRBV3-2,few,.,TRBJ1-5,TGTGCCAGCAGCCAAGCCGGTCTAGGGCCCCAGCATTTT,CASSQAGLGPQHF
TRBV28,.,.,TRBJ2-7,TGTGCCAGCAGAATACAGACAGGAGGGAGGGACGAGCAGTACTTC,CASRIQTGGRDEQYF
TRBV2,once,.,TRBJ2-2,TGTGCCAGCACTTCAGCGCACACCGGGGAGCTGTTTTTT,CASTSAHTGELFF
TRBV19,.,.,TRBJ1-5,TGTGCCAGTACCCTCACAGGGACCAATCAGCCCCAGCATTTT,CASTLTGTNQPQHF
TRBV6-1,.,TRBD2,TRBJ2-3,TGTGCCAGCAGTGGCAAACCGGGACTAGCGGGAGCAGATACGCAGTATTTT,CASSGKPGLAGADTQYF
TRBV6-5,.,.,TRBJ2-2,TGTGCCAGCAGTATGGGGAGGAGAACCGGGGAGCTGTTTTTT,CASSMGRRTGELFF
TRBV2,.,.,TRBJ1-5,TGTGCCAGCACCCCAAAACCCCCAGGGGCCCTAAGCCAGCCCCAGCATTTT,CASTPKPPGALSQPQHF
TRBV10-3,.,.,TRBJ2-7,TGTGCCATCGCACTAGACACAACCTACGAGCAGTACTTC,CAIALDTTYEQYF
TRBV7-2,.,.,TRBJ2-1,TGTGCCAGCAGCCCCGGTACAGCTCAGACCAATGAGCAGTTCTTC,CASSPGTAQTNEQFF
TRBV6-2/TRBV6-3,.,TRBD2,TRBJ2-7,TGTGCCAGCAGTTACGGACTAGCGGGAGACTCCTACGAGCAGTACTTC,CASSYGLAGDSYEQYF
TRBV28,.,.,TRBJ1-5,TGTGCCAGCAGCCAGGGTCGGCAGCCCCAGCATTTT,CASSQGRQPQHF
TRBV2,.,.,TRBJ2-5,TGTGCCAGCAGGTCCGACGGGGGGCGGACCCAGTACTTC,CASRSDGGRTQYF
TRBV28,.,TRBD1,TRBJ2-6,TGTGCCAGCAGTCCCCCCACCGGGACAGCAGGGGCCAACGTCCTGACTTTC,CASSPPTGTAGANVLTF
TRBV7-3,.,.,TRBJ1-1,TGTGCCAGCAGCTTAGAGGGGGGGCGGAACACTGAAGCTTTCTTT,CASSLEGGRNTEAFF
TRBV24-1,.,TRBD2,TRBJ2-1,TGTGCCACCAGTGATTTGGGCCTAGCGGGCGGGTACAATGAGCAGTTCTTC,CATSDLGLAGGYNEQFF
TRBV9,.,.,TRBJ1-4,TGTGCCAGCAGCGTAGCTAACGGGCGAGGGGAAAAACTGTTTTTT,CASSVANGRGEKLFF
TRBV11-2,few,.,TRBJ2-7,TGTGCCAGCAGCTTTCTTGTGTTCTCTACGATCCACGAGCAGTACTTC,CASSFLVFSTIHEQYF
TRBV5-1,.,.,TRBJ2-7,TGCGCCAGCAGCTTGGCCAAAGCTAGCGATGCCTACGAGCAGTACTTC,CASSLAKASDAYEQYF
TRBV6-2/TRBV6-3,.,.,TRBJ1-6,TGTGCCAGCAGCGACCCGGGACGGGGAGGCTCCTATAATTCACCCCTCCACTTT,CASSDPGRGGSYNSPLHF
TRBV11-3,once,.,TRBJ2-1,TGTGCCAGCAGCTTAGGAGGCGTGGGAGTAGGCAATGAGCAGTTCTTC,CASSLGGVGVGNEQFF
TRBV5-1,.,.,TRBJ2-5,TGCGCCAGCAGCATTGGACAGGGAGGGATGGAGACCCAGTACTTC,CASSIGQGGMETQYF
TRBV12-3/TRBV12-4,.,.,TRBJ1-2,TGTGCCAGCAGTTCCCAGGCGGGACGGGGCTACACCTTC,CASSSQAGRGYTF